This T cell receptor (beta chain) was sequenced in a study of blood T cell repertoires in COVID-19. The authors' processing: Estimates of nucleated cell counts were drawn from the amplification of reference gene primers. The method was immunoSEQ multiplex PCR; TCRdb's version includes in-frame clones alone and lacks a portion of them. The DNA was the basis for D and trimming; V, J and clone size are from that table. Seen here are approximately 150,000 clones, 87% observed once, and the top ten hold 1.5% to 2%. The receptor was isolated from a woman aged 50 to 60 with acute or convalescent COVID-19. Source material: peripheral blood.

The CDR3 DNA follows: TGTGCCAGCAGTTTGGACTACAGTGAGCAGTACTTC. The encoded protein is CASSLDYSEQYF. The rearrangement links TRBV11-2 to TRBJ2-7, with D possibly being TRBD2 (6 bases). The CDR3 loop spans 12 amino acids. Trimming removed 6 bases at V and 7 bases at J, with 13 bases between. CDR1 SGHAT and CDR2 FQNNGV come from the germline V gene. The full variable domain, rest sourced from reference TRBV11-2 and TRBJ2-7, is EAGVAQSPRYKIIEKRQSVAFWCNPISGHATLYWYQQILGQGPKLLIQFQNNGVVDDSQLPKDRFSAERLKGVDSTLKIQPAKLEDSAVYLCASSLDYSEQYFGPGTRLTVT.